This entry describes one T cell receptor (beta chain). Its antigen is undetermined. Since no conserved phenylalanine or tryptophan closes the CDR3, a read error is the likely cause. This record comes from a study of metastatic and nonmetastatic thyroid tumors. Study information: Malignant thyroid and benign thyroid patients provided blood and tumor or nodule tissue whose repertoires were compared.

This CDR3 region has 14 residues. Germline V gene sequence: CDR1 MNHEY, CDR2 SVGEGT. Thyroid surgery was preceded by no treatment in any patient. Using MiXCR, TCRdb reanalyzed the PCR reads. The repertoire includes 35,000 or so clones, 15% to 20% of them detected once, and approximately 13% sits in the top ten. General study points: For both blood and tumor, malignant thyroid tumors reportedly showed significantly higher TCR beta diversity than benign nodules did.

The rearrangement joins TRBV6-2 or TRBV6-3 to TRBJ1-5, with 8 nucleotides matching TRBD1. The sequencing input was blood. The TCR comes from a male donor with papillary thyroid cancer or a benign thyroid nodule (not recorded which). Some clones in this sample may be carry-over from other donors' samples. The CDR3 bases are TGTGCCAGCAGTTTGACAGGGGTCAATCAGACCCAGCATCTT. It codes for CASSLTGVNQTQHL.